The rows below give T cell receptor beta chains drawn from one sample of a study of blood T cells in healthy people across ages. One entry per CDR3 protein results from TCRdb running MiXCR on the 5' RACE reads. Of 1.5 million to 2 million distinct CDR3 sequences listed, 30% to 40% are singletons. The sample taken for sequencing was blood. These receptors were obtained from a human donor in good health. Each CDR3 is given with its conserved first and last residue. Fields, in order: V gene, clone size, J gene, D gene, CDR3 protein, CDR3 DNA. The D gene is left open where the match is weak. Part of the rows lack a size; the others show once, few, many or a class for expanded clones.

TRBV4-3	NA	TRBJ1-1	NA	CASSEMGAAVRGTEAFF	TGCGCCAGCAGCGAAATGGGAGCGGCCGTCAGGGGCACTGAAGCTTTCTTT
TRBV20-1	few	TRBJ2-7	TRBD1	CSARDLGQVSPYEQYF	TGCAGTGCTAGAGATCTCGGACAGGTATCACCCTACGAGCAGTACTTC
TRBV12-3/TRBV12-4	few	TRBJ1-5	NA	CASSADAGQPQHF	TGTGCCAGCAGTGCAGACGCCGGTCAGCCCCAGCATTTT
TRBV4-3	NA	TRBJ2-2	NA	CASSQVTVRGDENTGELFF	TGCGCCAGCAGCCAAGTAACGGTACGGGGCGACGAAAACACCGGGGAGCTGTTTTTT
TRBV7-9	few	TRBJ2-1	TRBD2	CASSLRTSGGGVNEQFF	TGTGCCAGCAGCTTACGGACTAGCGGAGGGGGTGTAAATGAGCAGTTCTTC
TRBV4-2	NA	TRBJ2-1	TRBD2	CASSQATSGAYNEQFF	TGTGCCAGCAGCCAGGCCACTAGCGGGGCTTACAATGAGCAGTTCTTC
TRBV12-3/TRBV12-4	NA	TRBJ2-1	TRBD2	CASSQAGGPGEQFF	TGTGCCAGCAGTCAAGCGGGGGGGCCGGGTGAGCAGTTCTTC
TRBV11-2	NA	TRBJ1-2	NA	CASSFVQGESYTF	TGTGCCAGCAGCTTTGTACAAGGAGAAAGCTACACCTTC
TRBV18	NA	TRBJ2-7	TRBD1	CASSPEGGSPEQYF	TGTGCCAGCTCACCAGAAGGGGGCAGCCCCGAGCAGTACTTC
TRBV12-3/TRBV12-4	many	TRBJ1-2	NA	CASIGSVNYGYTF	TGTGCCAGCATCGGCAGCGTTAACTATGGCTACACCTTC
TRBV9	NA	TRBJ2-5	TRBD2	CASSVGTIGWAHQETQYF	TGTGCCAGCAGCGTGGGGACTATAGGCTGGGCCCACCAAGAGACCCAGTACTTC
TRBV29-1	NA	TRBJ1-2	NA	CSVEVFNYGYTF	TGCAGCGTTGAGGTCTTTAACTATGGCTACACCTTC
TRBV7-9	NA	TRBJ2-7	NA	CASSPSSPYEQYF	TGTGCCAGCAGCCCATCATCGCCCTACGAGCAGTACTTC
TRBV7-3	few	TRBJ2-1	NA	CASSLTGTFSYNEQFF	TGTGCCAGCAGCTTAACAGGGACCTTCTCCTACAATGAGCAGTTCTTC
TRBV20-1	few	TRBJ1-5	NA	CSARVASDQPQHF	TGCAGTGCTAGAGTTGCCAGTGATCAGCCCCAGCATTTT
TRBV28	once	TRBJ2-3	TRBD2	CASSLILAGFASSTDTQYF	TGTGCCAGCAGTCTCATCCTAGCGGGCTTTGCATCTAGCACAGATACGCAGTATTTT
TRBV7-2	NA	TRBJ2-2	NA	CASSLSPEGELFF	TGTGCCAGCAGCTTAAGTCCCGAAGGGGAGCTGTTTTTT
TRBV6-6	NA	TRBJ1-4	TRBD1	CASRHTGVRNEKLFF	TGTGCCAGCAGACACACAGGGGTACGGAATGAAAAACTGTTTTTT
TRBV12-3/TRBV12-4	few	TRBJ2-1	NA	CASSQTPTDEQFF	TGTGCCAGCAGTCAGACCCCGACCGATGAGCAGTTCTTC
TRBV29-1	NA	TRBJ1-1	NA	CSAGVAGNTEAFF	TGCAGCGCTGGGGTGGCGGGGAACACTGAAGCTTTCTTT
TRBV5-1	NA	TRBJ2-3	TRBD1	CASSVRDRGRGTDTQYF	TGCGCCAGCAGCGTCCGGGACAGGGGAAGAGGCACAGATACGCAGTATTTT
TRBV6-6	NA	TRBJ2-7	NA	CASSYTDNYEQYF	TGTGCCAGCAGTTACACCGACAATTACGAGCAGTACTTC
TRBV7-3	few	TRBJ2-5	NA	CASSSFPEETQYF	TGTGCCAGCAGCTCGTTCCCGGAAGAGACCCAGTACTTC
TRBV15	few	TRBJ2-1	NA	CATSRDLGNLNEQFF	TGTGCCACCAGCAGAGATCTCGGCAATTTGAATGAGCAGTTCTTC
TRBV7-6	many	TRBJ2-3	TRBD2	CASSYSGGPGDTQYF	TGTGCCAGCAGTTATAGCGGGGGCCCGGGTGATACGCAGTATTTT
TRBV14	NA	TRBJ1-1	NA	CASSQDRGTKAFF	TGTGCCAGCAGCCAAGACAGGGGAACGAAAGCTTTCTTT
TRBV6-6	few	TRBJ2-1	TRBD2	CASRILAGGPHEQFF	TGTGCCAGCAGAATACTAGCGGGGGGGCCGCATGAGCAGTTCTTC
TRBV24-1	once	TRBJ2-1	TRBD1	CATAPPGQGYNEQFF	TGTGCCACCGCCCCTCCGGGACAGGGTTACAATGAGCAGTTCTTC
TRBV7-2	many	TRBJ2-1	NA	CASSFARDFYNEQFF	TGTGCCAGCAGCTTTGCGCGAGACTTCTACAATGAGCAGTTCTTC
TRBV4-1	few	TRBJ2-7	TRBD1	CASSQGQGRRSYEQYF	TGCGCCAGCAGCCAGGGACAGGGGAGAAGATCATACGAGCAGTACTTC
TRBV24-1	NA	TRBJ2-1	NA	CATSDRPVRFRPSYNEQFF	TGTGCCACCAGTGATCGTCCTGTTCGGTTTAGACCCTCCTACAATGAGCAGTTCTTC
TRBV7-9	few	TRBJ2-7	NA	CASNGGSRSYEQYF	TGTGCCAGCAACGGAGGATCCCGCTCCTACGAGCAGTACTTC
TRBV9	NA	TRBJ1-2	NA	CASSVEGQALYGYTF	TGTGCCAGCAGCGTAGAAGGGCAGGCGCTTTATGGCTACACCTTC
TRBV2	few	TRBJ1-5	NA	CASSAQALAIRPQHF	TGTGCCAGCAGTGCACAGGCCCTAGCAATCAGACCCCAGCATTTT
TRBV18	NA	TRBJ2-4	TRBD1	CASSGSDRPENIQYF	TGTGCCAGCTCAGGATCGGACAGGCCAGAGAACATTCAGTACTTC
TRBV29-1	NA	TRBJ1-3	NA	CSVDVGGSGNTIYF	TGCAGCGTTGACGTCGGAGGCTCTGGAAACACCATATATTTT
TRBV20-1	few	TRBJ2-4	TRBD1	CSAPTGGRNIQYF	TGCAGTGCACCGACAGGGGGGCGAAACATTCAGTACTTC
TRBV5-1	NA	TRBJ2-7	TRBD2	CASSWTSGGVNYEQYF	TGCGCCAGCAGCTGGACTAGCGGGGGGGTCAACTACGAGCAGTACTTC
TRBV29-1	NA	TRBJ2-7	NA	CSVGKGLYSYEQYF	TGCAGCGTTGGGAAGGGCCTCTACTCCTACGAGCAGTACTTC
TRBV7-9	NA	TRBJ2-7	NA	CASRKDGSSYEQYF	TGTGCCAGCAGAAAGGACGGGTCCTCCTACGAGCAGTACTTC
TRBV2	NA	TRBJ1-4	NA	CASSLSGFNEKLFF	TGTGCCAGCAGCCTGTCGGGATTCAATGAAAAACTGTTTTTT
TRBV10-3	NA	TRBJ1-2	NA	CAIRDWQSYGYTF	TGTGCCATCAGGGATTGGCAGAGCTATGGCTACACCTTC
TRBV29-1	NA	TRBJ1-2	NA	CSVRAYSNYGYTF	TGCAGCGTCCGGGCGTACTCTAACTATGGCTACACCTTC
TRBV28	few	TRBJ1-2	TRBD1	CASSSGGTDGYTF	TGTGCCAGCAGTTCAGGGGGGACAGATGGCTACACCTTC
TRBV5-1	few	TRBJ2-7	TRBD1	CASLTATGDYEQYF	TGCGCCAGCTTAACAGCAACAGGGGACTACGAGCAGTACTTC
TRBV5-6	few	TRBJ1-2	TRBD1	CASGPTGDHYGYTF	TGTGCCAGCGGCCCAACAGGGGATCACTATGGCTACACCTTC
TRBV20-1	NA	TRBJ2-5	NA	CSARGPGPQETQYF	TGCAGTGCTAGAGGGCCTGGGCCTCAAGAGACCCAGTACTTC
TRBV4-3	NA	TRBJ2-7	TRBD1	CASSQGDRVRNEQYF	TGCGCCAGCAGCCAAGGGGACAGGGTGCGGAACGAGCAGTACTTC
TRBV9	few	TRBJ2-3	NA	CASSEGSGTDTQYF	TGTGCCAGCAGCGAGGGCTCGGGCACAGATACGCAGTATTTT
TRBV20-1	NA	TRBJ1-6	TRBD1	CSAWTGEGNSPLHF	TGCAGTGCTTGGACAGGGGAGGGGAATTCACCCCTCCACTTT
TRBV6-5	few	TRBJ2-1	NA	CASSYGTFNEQFF	TGTGCCAGCAGTTATGGTACTTTTAATGAGCAGTTCTTC
TRBV6-2/TRBV6-3	few	TRBJ2-7	NA	CASTLRVVAYEQYF	TGTGCCAGCACCCTGCGGGTCGTTGCCTACGAGCAGTACTTC
TRBV5-1	NA	TRBJ1-2	NA	CASSFFQGYANYGYTF	TGCGCCAGCAGCTTCTTTCAAGGGTACGCTAACTATGGCTACACCTTC
TRBV7-2	few	TRBJ2-7	NA	CASSLDQGTPSEQYF	TGTGCCAGCAGCTTAGATCAGGGGACCCCTTCCGAGCAGTACTTC